This is a list of T cell receptor beta chains from one sample in a study of Ad26.COV2.S vaccination and SARS-CoV-2 variants. Sequencing used immunoSEQ multiplex PCR; TCRdb keeps in-frame clones, though not all of them. The sample consists of about 250,000 clones, approximately 88% of them appearing once. The sequencing here drew on peripheral blood, taken in a trial of Ad26.COV2.S vaccine versus placebo. These TCRs come from a person aged 18 to 65 who received the Ad26.COV2.S COVID-19 vaccine or a placebo. The CDR3 runs from the conserved cysteine through the conserved F or W. The D gene is left open where the match is weak. Expanded clones are given a class, and other clones once, few, many or no size at all.

clone_size j_call v_call d_call cdr3_nt cdr3_aa
few TRBJ2-7 TRBV25-1 TRBD1 TGTGCCAGCAGTGAGGTGGGTCGGGACAGGGGATCCTACGAGCAGTACTTC CASSEVGRDRGSYEQYF
- TRBJ2-3 TRBV24-1 TRBD2 TGTGCCACCAGGGGTAGCGGGACCCCAGATACGCAGTATTTT CATRGSGTPDTQYF
- TRBJ2-4 TRBV6-2/TRBV6-3 - TGTGCCAGCAGTTATCCGGGTGGACAGAAAAACATTCAGTACTTC CASSYPGGQKNIQYF
- TRBJ2-1 TRBV7-3 TRBD2 TGTGCCAGCAGCTCTTCTAGCGGGCCCAGCTCCTACAATGAGCAGTTCTTC CASSSSSGPSSYNEQFF
- TRBJ2-7 TRBV7-3 TRBD1 TGTGCCAGCAGCTCCCCCGACAGGGGACTCTACGAGCAGTACTTC CASSSPDRGLYEQYF
- TRBJ1-4 TRBV5-6 TRBD1 TGTGCCAGCAGCTACAGACAGGGGAAAAATGAAAAACTGTTTTTT CASSYRQGKNEKLFF
- TRBJ2-1 TRBV5-1 - TGCGCCAGCAGCCCGGACACTTCCTACAATGAGCAGTTCTTC CASSPDTSYNEQFF
- TRBJ2-1 TRBV11-3 TRBD1 TGTGCCAGCAGCAACCGACAGGGGGCCTACAATGAGCAGTTCTTC CASSNRQGAYNEQFF
- TRBJ2-5 TRBV9 TRBD2 TGTGCCAGCAGCGCACAATCTAGCGGGGAAGAGACCCAGTACTTC CASSAQSSGEETQYF
- TRBJ2-4 TRBV11-3 TRBD1 TGTGCCAGCAGTACGGACAGGGGGGGAGCCAAAAACATTCAGTACTTC CASSTDRGGAKNIQYF
few TRBJ1-1 TRBV25-1 - TGTGCCAGCAGAAGGGGCAACACTGAAGCTTTCTTT CASRRGNTEAFF
- TRBJ2-1 TRBV3-1/TRBV3-2 TRBD1 TGTGCCGGATCGAGCCGTAACAGGGGCGATGAGCAGTTCTTC CAGSSRNRGDEQFF
once TRBJ1-1 TRBV19 - TGTGCCAGTAGTATGGGAAGGGGAGAAGCTTTCTTT CASSMGRGEAFF
- TRBJ1-2 TRBV6-1 - TGTGCCAGCAGTGAAACGACTAACTATGGCTACACCTTC CASSETTNYGYTF
- TRBJ1-1 TRBV6-2/TRBV6-3 - TGTGCCAGCAGCTTACAGGGTCGATCTGAAGCTTTCTTT CASSLQGRSEAFF
- TRBJ1-2 TRBV6-1 - TGTGCCAGCAGTGAAGAGGGGGAGTGGGGCTACACCTTC CASSEEGEWGYTF
- TRBJ1-6 TRBV6-5 TRBD1 TGTGCCAGCGCGACAGGGCCAAATTCACCCCTCCACTTT CASATGPNSPLHF
- TRBJ2-2 TRBV7-2 TRBD2 TGTGCCAGCAGCTTAGCTGTCCTAGCGGGAGAGAACACCGGGGAGCTGTTTTTT CASSLAVLAGENTGELFF
- TRBJ2-7 TRBV16 TRBD1 TGTGCCAGCAGCCCCCGAGACAGGGCCTCCTACGAGCAGTACTTC CASSPRDRASYEQYF
- TRBJ1-1 TRBV25-1 TRBD1 TGTGCCAGCAGTGACCGGGACAGGGGCACTGAAGCTTTCTTT CASSDRDRGTEAFF
- TRBJ2-1 TRBV7-3 TRBD1 TGTGCCAGCAGCTCCACCGGACAGGACAATGAGCAGTTCTTC CASSSTGQDNEQFF
- TRBJ2-7 TRBV19 TRBD2 TGTGCCAGTAGTATAGGGGGGGGAGAGCAGTACTTC CASSIGGGEQYF
- TRBJ2-3 TRBV6-6 - TGTGCCATCCTCGGGGGGCCTAACACAGATACGCAGTATTTT CAILGGPNTDTQYF
- TRBJ2-5 TRBV5-4 - TGTGCCAGCAGCTTGGAGTGGGGTGTCCAAGAGACCCAGTACTTC CASSLEWGVQETQYF
- TRBJ2-3 TRBV5-1 - TGCGCCAGCAGCCGTGACTCCCCAGGCGCAGATACGCAGTATTTT CASSRDSPGADTQYF
- TRBJ2-1 TRBV4-1 - TGCGCCAGCAGCCACCTTGGGACTTCCAGAGGGAATGAGCAGTTCTTC CASSHLGTSRGNEQFF
- TRBJ1-1 TRBV15 - TGTGCCACCAGCAGAGATAGTTACACTGAAGCTTTCTTT CATSRDSYTEAFF
- TRBJ1-1 TRBV11-2 - TGTGCCAGCAGCTTAGGGATCGCTGAAGCTTTCTTT CASSLGIAEAFF
- TRBJ2-6 TRBV5-4 - TGTGCCAGCAGCTTTGGGGTCTCTGGGGCCAACGTCCTGACTTTC CASSFGVSGANVLTF
- TRBJ2-5 TRBV21-1 - TGTGCCAGCAATCCGAAAAGGGGGCAGGGAGAGACCCAGTACTTC CASNPKRGQGETQYF
- TRBJ1-3 TRBV6-5 TRBD1 TGTGCCAGCAGAAGGGGACAGGGGAAGTCGACCATATATTTT CASRRGQGKSTIYF